This TCR beta chain derives from a study of identical twins. The CDR3 sequence is 15 residues long. Germline loops: CDR1 SGHTA, CDR2 FQGNSA. Trimming removed 5 bases from V and 2 bases from J, with 13 bases in between. TCRdb redid the calling of the 5' RACE reads with MiXCR, one entry per CDR3 protein. The sample shows 1.5 million or so distinct CDR3 sequences, around a third of them seen only once. Study outcomes and limitations: For cord blood, abundant beta clonotypes had fewer insertions, unlike memory repertoires, which showed none.

This clonotype was seen a handful of times. As yet, its antigen is unknown. The TCR comes from a newborn girl in good health. The sample consisted of cord blood. V gene TRBV7-2 combines with J gene TRBJ2-1; unclear D gene. CDR3 sequence reads: CASSQLVGTYNEQFF. Written as DNA, the CDR3 is TGTGCCAGCAGCCAGCTAGTCGGAACCTACAATGAGCAGTTCTTC.